These T cell receptor beta chains were read from a single sample in a study of Ad26.COV2.S vaccination and SARS-CoV-2 variants. TCRdb's copy holds only in-frame clones and misses some; the assay was immunoSEQ multiplex PCR. The sample consists of approximately 250,000 clones, 70% to 90% of them appearing once. The source material was peripheral blood, sampled in a trial of Ad26.COV2.S vaccine versus placebo. The source of these receptors is a person between 18 and 59 years old who received the Ad26.COV2.S COVID-19 vaccine or a placebo. Both conserved end residues are part of each CDR3. A D gene is named only where the DNA matches it firmly. Only part of the rows carry a size: once, few, many, or a class if the clone is expanded.

>TRBJ2-6|NA|NA|TRBV4-3
TGCGCCAGCAGCCAAGGAGGCAGGGCTGTCTCTGGGGCCAACGTCCTGACTTTC
CASSQGGRAVSGANVLTF
>TRBJ1-1|NA|NA|TRBV19
TGTGCCAGTAGTCTAGGACACCTCAACACTGAAGCTTTCTTT
CASSLGHLNTEAFF
>TRBJ1-1|NA|NA|TRBV3-1/TRBV3-2
TGTGCCAGCAGCCTAGAGGGGGGCGGGATATCTGAAGCTTTCTTT
CASSLEGGGISEAFF
>TRBJ1-1|NA|NA|TRBV5-1
TGCGCCAGCAGCCCACCTGGGATTAACACTGAAGCTTTCTTT
CASSPPGINTEAFF
>TRBJ2-3|NA|NA|TRBV12-3/TRBV12-4
TGTGCCAGCAGTTTGGCTTACGATACGCAGTATTTT
CASSLAYDTQYF
>TRBJ2-5|NA|TRBD2|TRBV30
TGTGCCTGGAGCGGACTAGCGGGGGGTATCCCGCGACAAGAGACCCAGTACTTC
CAWSGLAGGIPRQETQYF
>TRBJ1-2|NA|NA|TRBV4-2
TGTGCCAGCAGCCAAGGGTACGGCTACACCTTC
CASSQGYGYTF
>TRBJ2-4|once|NA|TRBV7-2
TGTGCCAGCAGCCCAGGGCTCCTAGCCAAAAACATTCAGTACTTC
CASSPGLLAKNIQYF
>TRBJ1-4|NA|NA|TRBV5-4
TGTGCCAGCAGCTTGGAAGAAGGGAGTTCGGGAGAAAAACTGTTTTTT
CASSLEEGSSGEKLFF
>TRBJ1-5|few|NA|TRBV6-5
TGTGCCAGCAGTTACTCGATCCTTCAGCCCCAGCATTTT
CASSYSILQPQHF
>TRBJ2-3|few|NA|TRBV25-1
TGTGCCAGCAGTGTTGGATTTAGCACAGATACGCAGTATTTT
CASSVGFSTDTQYF
>TRBJ2-1|NA|NA|TRBV5-4
TGTGCCAGCAGCCGCCGGGATGAGCAGTTCTTC
CASSRRDEQFF
>TRBJ2-3|NA|TRBD2|TRBV11-3
TGTGCCAGCAGCCCGGGACTAGCGCGCACAGATACGCAGTATTTT
CASSPGLARTDTQYF
>TRBJ2-4|NA|NA|TRBV5-5
TGTGCCAGCAGAGCGGGAGCCAAAAACATTCAGTACTTC
CASRAGAKNIQYF
>TRBJ1-5|once|NA|TRBV5-5
TGTGCCAGCAGCTTGGCCGGGGGTGATCAGCCCCAGCATTTT
CASSLAGGDQPQHF
>TRBJ2-3|NA|NA|TRBV5-1
TGCGCCAGCAGCGGAGGCAGGGGCGGCACAGATACGCAGTATTTT
CASSGGRGGTDTQYF
>TRBJ2-7|NA|NA|TRBV6-1
TGTGCCAGCAGTGACCCCTACGAGCAGTACTTC
CASSDPYEQYF
>TRBJ2-1|NA|TRBD1|TRBV5-1
TGCGCCAGCAGCACGGGGACAGGGGGCGGTGAGCAGTTCTTC
CASSTGTGGGEQFF
>TRBJ2-1|NA|TRBD2|TRBV4-3
TGCGCCAGCAGCCCCGGTGTTAGCGGGGCTTCCTACAATGAGCAGTTCTTC
CASSPGVSGASYNEQFF
>TRBJ2-5|NA|NA|TRBV11-2
TGTGCCAGCAGCTCAAACAGGGAAGGGGAGACCCAGTACTTC
CASSSNREGETQYF
>TRBJ2-3|once|NA|TRBV24-1
TGTGCCACCAGTGATTTCGGGGACGGGAGCACAGATACGCAGTATTTT
CATSDFGDGSTDTQYF
>TRBJ2-5|NA|TRBD1|TRBV7-9
TGTGCCAGCAGCCCAAATCTACAAGTGGGGACAGGGGAAGAGACCCAGTACTTC
CASSPNLQVGTGEETQYF
>TRBJ1-1|NA|NA|TRBV5-1
TGCGCCAGCAGCTTACAGACAACAAGTCCTGAAGCTTTCTTT
CASSLQTTSPEAFF
>TRBJ1-3|NA|NA|TRBV18
TGTGCCAGCTCACAAGGTGACTCTGGAAACACCATATATTTT
CASSQGDSGNTIYF
>TRBJ1-4|NA|NA|TRBV18
TGTGCCAGCTCACGGACCGAGAATGAAAAACTGTTTTTT
CASSRTENEKLFF
>TRBJ2-2|NA|TRBD2|TRBV7-8
TGTGCCAGCAGCATAGCGGGGACCGGGGAGCTGTTTTTT
CASSIAGTGELFF
>TRBJ2-3|NA|NA|TRBV5-1
TGCGCCAGCAGCTTGGAGGGATATAGCACAGATACGCAGTATTTT
CASSLEGYSTDTQYF
>TRBJ1-2|NA|TRBD1|TRBV6-5
TGTGCCAGCAGTTGGACAGGGACCTATGGCTACACCTTC
CASSWTGTYGYTF
>TRBJ1-1|NA|NA|TRBV19
TGTGCCAGTAGTAGGGGAACTACATGGGAGGGTACTGAAGCTTTCTTT
CASSRGTTWEGTEAFF
>TRBJ2-3|NA|NA|TRBV5-1
TGCGCCAGCAGCTCGTACAGGGCTGGGACAGATACGCAGTATTTT
CASSSYRAGTDTQYF
>TRBJ1-6|few|NA|TRBV6-6
TGTGCCAGCAGTCAGGATGAGAATTCACCCCTCCACTTT
CASSQDENSPLHF
>TRBJ1-1|NA|TRBD1|TRBV7-6
TGTGCCAGCAGCCCGGGACAGGGGGCTACTGAAGCTTTCTTT
CASSPGQGATEAFF
>TRBJ2-2|NA|TRBD1|TRBV5-4
TGTGCCAGCAGCTTGGACGGGACAGGGGTGAACACCGGGGAGCTGTTTTTT
CASSLDGTGVNTGELFF
>TRBJ2-1|NA|NA|TRBV24-1
TGTGCCACCAGTGACCTGGGGGGACTTCTGATCTTC
CATSDLGGLLIF
>TRBJ2-2|NA|TRBD2|TRBV11-3
TGTGCCAGCGGGATGGGCGGGAGCACCGGGGAGCTGTTTTTT
CASGMGGSTGELFF
>TRBJ2-2|once|NA|TRBV6-6
TGTGCCAGCAATTGGCCCCCGAACACCGGGGAGCTGTTTTTT
CASNWPPNTGELFF
>TRBJ2-2|once|TRBD2|TRBV3-1/TRBV3-2
TGTGCCAGCAGGATTTCGGGGGGTAACACCGGGGAGCTGTTTTTT
CASRISGGNTGELFF
>TRBJ1-1|NA|NA|TRBV10-3
TGTGCCATCAGCGTTGGACCCATGAACACTGAAGCTTTCTTT
CAISVGPMNTEAFF
>TRBJ1-1|few|NA|TRBV7-9
TGTGCCAGCAGCCTCAGGGGGAACACTGAAGCTTTCTTT
CASSLRGNTEAFF
>TRBJ2-1|once|TRBD2|TRBV7-9
TGTGCCAGCAGCTTTAACAGCGGGGGGTGGGATGAGCAGTTCTTC
CASSFNSGGWDEQFF
>TRBJ2-5|NA|TRBD2|TRBV4-1
TGCGCCAGCAGCAGGGTAGCGGGAGGAGAGACCCAGTACTTC
CASSRVAGGETQYF
>TRBJ1-3|NA|NA|TRBV18
TGTGCCAGCTCACCCGCTCGGGTTCTAGTCTCTGGAAACACCATATATTTT
CASSPARVLVSGNTIYF
>TRBJ2-1|once|NA|TRBV3-1/TRBV3-2
TGTGCCAGCAGCCAAGAGGGCCACGCTTACAATGAGCAGTTCTTC
CASSQEGHAYNEQFF
>TRBJ2-5|NA|NA|TRBV6-5
TGTGCCAGCAGATATAGCCCGCGGGTCCAAGAGACCCAGTACTTC
CASRYSPRVQETQYF
>TRBJ2-1|NA|TRBD1|TRBV7-9
TGTGCCAGCAGCTTAGCGGAGGGGACAGGGTTGGGGGAGCAGTTCTTC
CASSLAEGTGLGEQFF
>TRBJ2-1|NA|TRBD2|TRBV27
TGTGCCAGCAGTTTATTGCGGGGGATGGATGAGCAGTTCTTC
CASSLLRGMDEQFF
>TRBJ2-1|NA|NA|TRBV4-2
TGTGCCAGCAGCCAAGTCCCTTACAATGAGCAGTTCTTC
CASSQVPYNEQFF
>TRBJ2-1|NA|TRBD1|TRBV27
TGTGCCAGCACCGCGGACAGGGGGCATGAGCAGTTCTTC
CASTADRGHEQFF
>TRBJ1-5|NA|NA|TRBV5-1
TGCGCCAGCAGCTTGACGGGGGAACCCCAGCATTTT
CASSLTGEPQHF
>TRBJ1-4|once|NA|TRBV5-4
TGTGCCAGCAGCGCCGGGACACCAACTAATGAAAAACTGTTTTTT
CASSAGTPTNEKLFF
>TRBJ2-3|NA|NA|TRBV7-2
TGTGCCAGCAGCTCGGGAGTGCCAGATACGCAGTATTTT
CASSSGVPDTQYF
>TRBJ1-1|NA|NA|TRBV6-2/TRBV6-3
TGTGCCAGCAGCTCCTTGGGGAACACTGAAGCTTTCTTT
CASSSLGNTEAFF
>TRBJ2-3|once|NA|TRBV5-1
TGCGCCAGCAGCCCCCGCACAGGGTCGTACACAGATACGCAGTATTTT
CASSPRTGSYTDTQYF
>TRBJ2-1|once|TRBD1|TRBV5-1
TGCGCCAGCAGCTTTACCGGGACAGAAAAATACAATGAGCAGTTCTTC
CASSFTGTEKYNEQFF
>TRBJ1-5|NA|NA|TRBV19
TGTGCCAGTAGTTTTACAGGGCTGGGGCAGCCCCAGCATTTT
CASSFTGLGQPQHF
>TRBJ1-5|NA|NA|TRBV19
TGTGCCAGTAGCACCTGGGGGGGGCCCCAGCATTTT
CASSTWGGPQHF
>TRBJ1-6|NA|TRBD1|TRBV28
TGTGCCAGCAGTTTATCGGGACAGGTGACTTATTCACCCCTCCACTTT
CASSLSGQVTYSPLHF